This passage covers 16 T cell receptor beta chains from one sample sequenced in a study of spatial heterogeneity in lung cancer. Indicated time point: sample taken at primary tumor resection. Unsorted whole RNA from tumor, nontumor lung or frozen PBMC underwent sequencing. TCRdb redid the calling of the 5' RACE reads with MiXCR, one entry per CDR3 protein. The sample has tens of thousands of distinct CDR3 sequences; 5.2% are singletons. The sequences come from PBMCs, collected at surgery. These receptors were collected from a female donor with early-stage non-small cell lung cancer.

This clonotype was found many times. The rearrangement links TRBV5-1 to TRBJ2-3; possibly TRBD1 or TRBD2 for D (6 bases each). The germline V gene encodes CDR1 SGHRS and CDR2 YFSETQ. The CDR3 totals 16 residues. V was clipped by 4 bases and J by 3 bases, with 18 bases between them. The DNA for the CDR3 is TGCGCCAGCAGCCAAGGCAGGGGCGGGATAACAGATACGCAGTATTTT. Protein: CASSQGRGGITDTQYF.

This clonotype has at least ten counts. This chain uses TRBV4-1 with TRBJ1-2; D possibly corresponds to TRBD1 (6 bases). V lost 3 bases, J lost 4 bases, and 12 bases lay in between. The CDR3 spans 14 residues. CDR1 is MGHRA, CDR2 YSYEKL, per germline. CDR3 amino acids: CASSHPTGAYGYTF. In nucleotides, the CDR3 is TGCGCCAGCAGCCACCCGACAGGCGCCTATGGCTACACCTTC.

This clonotype showed up many times. The chain uses TRBV6-2 or TRBV6-3 and TRBJ2-3; a weak D match, TRBD2 (5 bases). The ends were cut back, 4 bases at V and 1 base at J, with 24 bases in the middle. The germline CDR1 and CDR2 sequences are MNHEY and SVGEGT. CDR3 size: 19 residues. The CDR3 protein is CASSLLRLSVSRGTDTQYF. In DNA, the CDR3 is TGTGCCAGCAGTTTGCTTCGACTAAGCGTGTCCCGGGGCACAGATACGCAGTATTTT.

This clonotype was found many times. CDR3 amino acids: CSALEGAVDSTDTQYF. The CDR3 nucleotides are TGCAGTGCCCTCGAGGGGGCCGTCGATAGCACAGATACGCAGTATTTT. The chain couples TRBV20-1 to TRBJ2-3; 7 bases map to TRBD1. Per germline, CDR1 DFQATT and CDR2 SNEGSKA (reference sequence). J lost 0 bases, V lost 6 bases, and 12 bases had no gene match. The CDR3 extends over 16 amino acids.

This clonotype was observed a few times. This chain links TRBV5-1 with TRBJ2-3; no definite D call. Germline V lookup: CDR1 SGHRS, CDR2 YFSETQ. CDR3 length: 14 amino acids. The V end lost 0 bases, the J end lost 2 bases, and 7 bases lay between the germline ends. CDR3 sequence: CASSLAMNTDTQYF. For the CDR3, the DNA is TGCGCCAGCAGCTTGGCTATGAACACAGATACGCAGTATTTT.

This clonotype was observed a handful of times. Germline and junction disagree at one end, which may indicate a read error. V gene TRBV18 combines with J gene TRBJ1-2, with D perhaps matching TRBD1 (5 bases). The CDR3 has 14 amino acids. The germline V gene encodes CDR1 KGHSH and CDR2 LQKENI. The CDR3 protein is CASSPRGLGDGYTF. The CDR3 coding sequence is TGTGCCAGCTCCCCACGGGGCCTTGGTGATGGCTACACCTTC.

This clonotype was counted ten times or more. The genes are TRBV7-2 and TRBJ1-3, with TRBD1 as a possible D gene (5 bases). This CDR3 has 18 residues. Germline CDR1 reads SGHTA; CDR2 reads FQGNSA. Trimming stripped 0 bases from V and 2 bases from J, with 17 bases between. The CDR3 protein is CASSLADIRERAGNTIYF. CDR3 nucleotides: TGTGCCAGCAGCTTAGCGGATATCAGGGAACGCGCTGGAAACACCATATATTTT.

In its sample, this clonotype was seen many times. This sequence joins TRBV24-1 and TRBJ2-1; D call uncertain. The length of the CDR3 is 15 residues. Germline V lookup: CDR1 KGHDR, CDR2 SFDVKD. V was pared by 10 bases and J by 2 bases, with 17 bases between. CDR3 nucleotide sequence: TGTGCCACTTCCCCCGCGGAACTCACCTACAATGAGCAGTTCTTC. It yields the protein CATSPAELTYNEQFF.

This clonotype was picked up a small number of times. Given a much more abundant clone one base away, this may be a read error. This chain joins TRBV7-2 and TRBJ2-5; 9 positions agree with TRBD2. The CDR3 loop spans 14 amino acids. Per germline, CDR1 SGHTA and CDR2 FQGNSA. CDR3 region: CASSLAGAQGTQYF. CDR3 DNA sequence: TGTGCCAGCAGTTTAGCGGGGGCTCAAGGGACCCAGTACTTC.

This clonotype was detected ten times or more. The genes are TRBV19 and TRBJ1-5, with a tentative D call TRBD1 (6 bases). The length of the CDR3 is 16 residues. The V end was cut by 5 bases, the J end by 0 bases, with 14 bases between. From germline, CDR1 is LNHDA and CDR2 SQIVND (reference sequence). CDR3 DNA sequence: TGTGCCAGTAGTTCCAGGGGCTGGAATAGCAATCAGCCCCAGCATTTT. Protein product: CASSSRGWNSNQPQHF.

V usage is TRBV6-5 and J usage is TRBJ1-3; D call uncertain. V lost 0 bases to trimming and J lost 3 bases, with 9 bases between them. This CDR3 has 15 residues. In germline, CDR1 is MNHEY, CDR2 SVGAGI. CDR3 DNA: TGTGCCAGCAGTTACTCGGAGGGAAGTGGAAACACCATATATTTT. Protein: CASSYSEGSGNTIYF.

This clonotype was seen ten or more times. The V gene is TRBV7-2, the J gene TRBJ2-3; D not certain. This CDR3 spans 12 amino acids. Per the germline V gene, CDR1 is SGHTA and CDR2 is FQGNSA. V lost 1 base and J 7 bases, leaving 6 bases between the germline ends. The CDR3 spells CASSLVGNTQYF. CDR3 nucleotides: TGTGCCAGCAGCTTAGTGGGTAATACGCAGTATTTT.

This chain connects TRBV2 to TRBJ2-2; no clear D. CDR1 SNHLY and CDR2 FYNNEI come from the germline V gene. V was cut by 3 bases and J by 4 bases, with 12 bases left in between. The length of the CDR3 is 15 residues. The CDR3 region has the DNA TGTGCCAGCAGTGAGTTACAGCAAGTCACCGGGGAGCTGTTTTTT. Protein product: CASSELQQVTGELFF.

This clonotype was detected only a few times. The chain recombines TRBV20-1 with TRBJ2-3; TRBD1 might be the D (6 bases). Trimming took off 6 bases at V and 4 bases at J, with 14 bases between the two ends. CDR1 is DFQATT and CDR2 is SNEGSKA in the germline V gene (reference sequence). The CDR3 sequence is 13 residues long. This CDR3 is CSARGGYADTQYF. The CDR3, as DNA: TGCAGTGCCCGAGGGGGATACGCAGATACGCAGTATTTT.

This clonotype was detected many times. The rearrangement uses TRBV5-6 and TRBJ1-2; a possible D gene is TRBD1 (5 bases). This CDR3 region has 13 residues. Per the germline V gene, CDR1 is SGHDT and CDR2 is YYEEEE. Deletions cut 5 bases from V and 8 bases from J, with 16 bases between. CDR3 sequence: CASSGTGSRGYTF. The DNA of the CDR3 is TGTGCCAGCAGTGGGACGGGCAGCAGGGGCTACACCTTC.

The table lists this clonotype with many counts. This chain links TRBV12-3 or TRBV12-4 with TRBJ2-1; D is possibly TRBD2 (5 bases). Trimming took off 7 bases at V and 5 bases at J, with 15 bases between the two ends. CDR3 length equals 14 residues. The CDR3 loop reads CASIIRRGNNEQFF. CDR3 in DNA: TGTGCCAGCATCATCCGCCGAGGGAACAATGAGCAGTTCTTC.